This T cell receptor (beta chain) was profiled in a study of blood T cell repertoires in COVID-19. Looking at the study overall: Sources were T cells, B-cell-depleted T cells, or PBMCs; the material itself was cDNA or gDNA.

V lost 8 bases and J lost 9, with 14 bases in between. The germline V gene encodes CDR1 MNHEY and CDR2 SMNVEV (reference sequence). This CDR3 spans 13 amino acids. Authors' methods: Amplification of reference gene primers provided the estimated nucleated cell counts. Produced via immunoSEQ multiplex PCR; TCRdb's table is partial and in-frame only. The V and J calls and clone size were taken over from that table, and D and trimming were inferred from the DNA. Of under 500,000 clones listed, about 89% were seen once; the top ten hold roughly 4%. The chain combines TRBV27 with TRBJ1-6; the D gene is possibly TRBD1 (6 bases). The source of this sequence is a woman aged 30 to 39 with acute or convalescent COVID-19. What was sequenced was peripheral blood. The CDR3 DNA follows: TGTGCCAGCGGGCTACAGGGAGTTTCACCCCTCCACTTT. It translates to CASGLQGVSPLHF.